The 22 T cell receptor beta chains below come from one sample, sequenced in a study of blood T cell repertoires in COVID-19. The method was immunoSEQ multiplex PCR; TCRdb's version includes in-frame clones alone and lacks a portion of them. This sample has a few hundred thousand clones, with about 85% found just once. The source material was PBMCs or T cells enriched from blood (not recorded which). These TCRs come from a woman aged 25-40 years who had recovered from COVID-19.

Details on this clone: Other DNA variants within this sample encode the same CDR3. This rearrangement joins TRBV5-1 to TRBJ2-7; maybe TRBD1 (6 bases). Germline V gene data show CDR1 as SGHRS and CDR2 as YFSETQ. Trimming stripped 2 bases from V and 3 bases from J, with 12 bases between. CDR3 length: 14 amino acids. The CDR3 DNA reads TGCGCCAGCAGCTTAGGGACATTGGACTACGAGCAGTACTTC. It is translated as CASSLGTLDYEQYF.

This chain links TRBV5-1 with TRBJ1-1, with TRBD1 identical over 7 bases. Germline values: CDR1 SGHRS, CDR2 YFSETQ. J was trimmed by 1 base and V by 4 bases; bases with no gene match: 10. This CDR3 comprises 16 residues. DNA for the CDR3: TGCGCCAGCAGCGTACCGACAGGGAGCGCGAACACTGAAGCTTTCTTT. It codes for CASSVPTGSANTEAFF.

CDR3 DNA: TGCGCCAGCAGACCGGGACAGGGGTCGACTGAAGCTTTCTTT. This translates into CASRPGQGSTEAFF. The genes are TRBV5-1 and TRBJ1-1; 10 positions agree with TRBD1. The germline gives CDR1 SGHRS, CDR2 YFSETQ. V trimming: 5 bases; J trimming: 5 bases; junction bases outside the gene matches: 6. The CDR3 has 14 amino acids.

This sequence joins TRBV9 and TRBJ2-3, with D perhaps matching TRBD1 (5 bases). CDR3 length equals 14 residues. CDR1 and CDR2 (germline): SGDLS, YYNGEE. Trimming removed 2 bases from V and 4 bases from J, with 11 bases in between. Written as DNA, the CDR3 is TGTGCCAGCAGCGTGTCCGACAGACCAGATACGCAGTATTTT. Its translation: CASSVSDRPDTQYF.

The chain employs TRBV7-2 and TRBJ2-3; possibly TRBD1 for D (6 bases). The CDR3 totals 14 residues. CDR1 SGHTA and CDR2 FQGNSA come from the germline V gene. Trimming cost V 0 bases and J 10 bases, with 14 bases left between them. DNA of the CDR3: TGTGCCAGCAGCTTAGCGCCCCTACAGGGAGCGCAGTATTTT. This codes for CASSLAPLQGAQYF.

This clone turned up a few times. The V gene is TRBV23-1, the J gene TRBJ1-2; D uncertain. TRBV23-1 is treated as an ORF (open reading frame) with a function not yet certain. The length of the CDR3 is 14 residues. Between the trimmed V and J ends, which lost 6 bases and 3 bases, there was a span of 14 bases. CDR3 DNA: TGCGCCAGCAGGGATCGGGGTAGCTACTATGGCTACACCTTC. Encoded protein: CASRDRGSYYGYTF.

The V and J genes are TRBV2 and TRBJ2-1, with 7 positions matching TRBD1. V lost 5 bases and J lost 4; bases outside the gene matches: 5. The CDR3 length is 14 residues. Per germline, CDR1 SNHLY and CDR2 FYNNEI. Here the CDR3 DNA reads TGTGCCAGCAGTACGGGACAGAGGTACAATGAGCAGTTCTTC. It codes for CASSTGQRYNEQFF.

The chain is built from TRBV5-5 and TRBJ2-3, with 9 bases matching TRBD2. The CDR3 is 15 amino acids. CDR1 is SGHKS and CDR2 is YYEKEE in the germline V gene (reference sequence). With V trimmed by 3 bases and J by 6 bases, 8 bases remained unmatched. The CDR3 nucleotides are TGTGCCAGCAGCTCCGGGGTAGCGGGGGCTGATACGCAGTATTTT. This translates into CASSSGVAGADTQYF.

This chain links TRBV5-4 with TRBJ1-2, with TRBD1 matching over 7 bases. Germline values: CDR1 SGHNT, CDR2 YYREEE (reference sequence). V gave up 4 bases and J gave up 4 bases; unmatched junction bases: 13. The CDR3 extends over 16 amino acids. This CDR3 reads CASSRDRVSPSYGYTF. The CDR3 nucleotides are TGTGCCAGCAGCCGAGACAGGGTCTCTCCTAGCTATGGCTACACCTTC. Full variable domain (outside the CDR3, taken from reference TRBV5-4 and TRBJ1-2): ETGVTQSPTHLIKTRGQQVTLRCSSQSGHNTVSWYQQALGQGPQFIFQYYREEENGRGNFPPRFSGLQFPNYSSELNVNALELDDSALYLCASSRDRVSPSYGYTFGSGTRLTVV.

Of note for this clone: An end of the junction differs from the germline gene, which may be a read error. The V and J genes are TRBV2 and TRBJ1-5; no reliable D call. Germline assignment: CDR1 SNHLY and CDR2 FYNNEI. This CDR3 has 13 residues. This chain's CDR3 is CASSEALLSPPHF. The CDR3 DNA reads as TGTGCCAGCAGTGAAGCGCTTCTGAGCCCCCCGCATTTT.

The chain couples TRBV5-1 to TRBJ1-3, with D perhaps matching TRBD1 (5 bases). Trimming pared 4 bases from V and 0 bases from J, leaving 14 bases between. Germline V gene data show CDR1 as SGHRS and CDR2 as YFSETQ. The CDR3 contains 16 residues. DNA of the CDR3: TGCGCCAGCAGCCAGGTGGCAGGGCCCTCTGGAAACACCATATATTTT. It is translated as CASSQVAGPSGNTIYF. Supplemented by reference TRBV5-1 and TRBJ1-3, the full variable domain reads KAGVTQTPRYLIKTRGQQVTLSCSPISGHRSVSWYQQTPGQGLQFLFEYFSETQRNKGNFPGRFSGRQFSNSRSEMNVSTLELGDSALYLCASSQVAGPSGNTIYFGEGSWLTVV.

The chain employs TRBV2 and TRBJ2-3; D is undetermined. There are 12 residues in the CDR3. V was trimmed by 7 bases and J by 2 bases, leaving 7 bases between them. The germline CDR1 and CDR2 sequences are SNHLY and FYNNEI. The CDR3 DNA follows: TGTGCCAGCACAACTAACACAGATACGCAGTATTTT. Encoded protein: CASTTNTDTQYF.

This chain joins TRBV10-3 and TRBJ1-1; perhaps TRBD1 as D (5 bases). In germline, CDR1 is ENHRY, CDR2 SYGVKD. V dropped 3 bases and J dropped 1 base, with 21 bases sitting between them. The CDR3 is 18 amino acids. The CDR3 nucleotides read TGTGCCATCAGTGACGTGGAAGGGGAAGCATTTTGGAACACTGAAGCTTTCTTT. Amino acid sequence: CAISDVEGEAFWNTEAFF.

V gene TRBV29-1 combines with J gene TRBJ1-1; the match to TRBD1 covers 11 bases. Germline assignment: CDR1 SQVTM and CDR2 ANQGSEA. The CDR3 has 16 amino acids. Trimming at V came to 6 bases and at J to 4 bases, leaving 13 bases not matched to a gene. The CDR3 bases are TGCAGCGTCGAGGGCCCCCCGGGACAGGGGGTCACTGAAGCTTTCTTT. It codes for CSVEGPPGQGVTEAFF.

CDR3 loop: CASSLVTGLDGYTF. CDR3 bases: TGTGCCAGCAGCTTAGTTACAGGGTTAGACGGCTACACCTTC. The chain combines TRBV5-6 with TRBJ1-2, with D tentatively TRBD1 (6 bases). The CDR3 loop spans 14 amino acids. Germline V gives CDR1 SGHDT, CDR2 YYEEEE. V lost 2 bases and J lost 8, with 16 bases in between.

The chain couples TRBV5-1 to TRBJ2-1, with TRBD2 matching over 11 bases. Germline values: CDR1 SGHRS, CDR2 YFSETQ. V gave up 0 bases and J gave up 9 bases; unmatched junction bases: 8. The CDR3 totals 16 residues. Here the CDR3 DNA reads TGCGCCAGCAGCTTGGAAGTAGCGGGGGGGCGCGGTGAGCAGTTCTTC. Translation: CASSLEVAGGRGEQFF.

The chain carries TRBV4-1 and TRBJ2-3, with 8 bases lining up with TRBD2. CDR1 is MGHRA, CDR2 YSYEKL, per germline. This CDR3 comprises 18 residues. The V gene end was trimmed by 4 bases and the J gene end by 5 bases; junction bases not matched to a gene: 17. The CDR3 here is CASSLQTTGGAMGDTQYF. The CDR3 nucleotides read TGCGCCAGCAGCCTTCAGACTACCGGGGGGGCCATGGGAGATACGCAGTATTTT.

The chain joins TRBV6-2 or TRBV6-3 to TRBJ1-2; 9 nucleotides line up with TRBD1. With V trimmed by 5 bases and J by 2 bases, 9 bases remained unmatched. The germline V gene encodes CDR1 MNHEY and CDR2 SVGEGT. The CDR3 is made up of 16 amino acids. The CDR3 DNA reads TGTGCCAGCAGTCGGGCGGGGGACAGGGTCAACTATGGCTACACCTTC. Protein sequence: CASSRAGDRVNYGYTF.

The chain carries TRBV4-1 and TRBJ1-6, with D perhaps TRBD1 (5 bases). This CDR3 comprises 16 residues. V lost 4 bases and J lost 0, with 10 bases in between. Germline V gene data show CDR1 as MGHRA and CDR2 as YSYEKL. The CDR3 nucleotides read TGCGCCAGCAGCCCAACAGGTAGCTCCTATAATTCACCCCTCCACTTT. This translates into CASSPTGSSYNSPLHF.

This chain uses TRBV6-6 with TRBJ2-7; the D gene is possibly TRBD2 (7 bases). The CDR3 extends over 15 amino acids. Germline-derived CDR1 and CDR2 are MNHNY and SVGAGI (reference sequence). V shed 6 bases and J shed 2 bases, with 17 bases lying between them. The DNA for the CDR3 is TGTGCCAGCAGCCGTCCTGGGGGGGCAACCTACGAGCAGTACTTC. It specifies CASSRPGGATYEQYF.

The CDR3 reads CASSLVAGNSGNTIYF. For the CDR3, the DNA is TGCGCCAGCAGCTTGGTGGCAGGCAATTCTGGAAACACCATATATTTT. The chain links TRBV5-1 to TRBJ1-3; unclear D gene. Germline loops: CDR1 SGHRS, CDR2 YFSETQ. Trimming left V 0 bases short and J 1 base short, with 11 bases between. The CDR3 is 16 residues long.

The CDR3 is CASSLGGPEYF. The CDR3 DNA follows: TGTGCCAGCAGCTTAGGTGGCCCCGAGTACTTC. The chain couples TRBV7-9 to TRBJ2-5; D remains unclear. V lost 1 base and J lost 12, with 9 bases in between. Germline-derived CDR1 and CDR2 are SEHNR and FQNEAQ (reference sequence). The CDR3 is 11 amino acids.